These T cell receptor beta chains were read from a single sample in a study of T cell responses to AZD1222 COVID-19 vaccine. Clones were sequenced by immunoSEQ multiplex PCR, and TCRdb holds only the in-frame ones, with some missing. The table lists 150,000 to 200,000 clones, 75% to 90% of them singletons. The source was peripheral blood, collected on day 0 of MenACWY control vaccination. These receptors originate from an adult in good health. CDR3s include the opening cysteine and the closing phenylalanine or tryptophan. Fields, in order: D gene, V gene, J gene, clone size, CDR3 DNA, CDR3 protein. The D gene is left open where the match is weak. Expanded clones are given a class, and other clones once, few, many or no size at all.

TRBD1,TRBV4-1,TRBJ1-1,NA,TGCGCCAGCAGCCAACTTACACCAGGACAGGGCCTCACTGAAGCTTTCTTT,CASSQLTPGQGLTEAFF
NA,TRBV29-1,TRBJ1-2,NA,TGCAGCGTTGAAGATAAGAGGGCCTATGGCTACACCTTC,CSVEDKRAYGYTF
TRBD2,TRBV6-4,TRBJ2-2,NA,TGTGCCAGCAGTGAAGTGGCGGGAGGAACCGGGGAGCTGTTTTTT,CASSEVAGGTGELFF
TRBD2,TRBV19,TRBJ2-2,NA,TGTGCCAGTACTAAAGGGAGCGGGGGGATATACACCGGGGAGCTGTTTTTT,CASTKGSGGIYTGELFF
NA,TRBV21-1,TRBJ2-5,NA,TGTGCCAGCAGCAAAGCGACACCCCTTCAAGAGACCCAGTACTTC,CASSKATPLQETQYF
NA,TRBV10-3,TRBJ2-7,NA,TGTGCCATCAGTGAGTCGACTCGACAGTCCTACGAGCAGTACTTC,CAISESTRQSYEQYF
NA,TRBV7-9,TRBJ2-5,NA,TGTGCCAGCACCCCGGACGGCCGCGAGACCCAGTACTTC,CASTPDGRETQYF
NA,TRBV30,TRBJ2-1,NA,TGTGCCTCCGGGACTGACAATGAGCAGTTCTTC,CASGTDNEQFF
NA,TRBV11-3,TRBJ1-1,NA,TGTGCCAGCAGCAAGGGGCAGGTAGATGAAGCTTTCTTT,CASSKGQVDEAFF
TRBD2,TRBV4-2,TRBJ2-1,NA,TGTGCCAGCAGCCAAGATTGGGCGGGGGGGAACAATGAGCAGTTCTTC,CASSQDWAGGNNEQFF
NA,TRBV4-1,TRBJ1-5,NA,TGCGCCAGCAGCCAAGTCCAGGGTTCTCAGCCCCAGCATTTT,CASSQVQGSQPQHF
NA,TRBV7-2,TRBJ2-1,NA,TGTGCCAGCAGCATGGCCCAGGGCGGAAGGGATGAGCAGTTCTTC,CASSMAQGGRDEQFF
NA,TRBV7-2,TRBJ1-5,few,TGTGCCAGCAGCTTAGCGTATAGCAATCAGCCCCAGCATTTT,CASSLAYSNQPQHF
NA,TRBV18,TRBJ2-5,NA,TGTGCCAGCTCACCCGGAGGGTTAGAGACCCAGTACTTC,CASSPGGLETQYF
NA,TRBV10-3,TRBJ2-7,NA,TGTGCCATTCTAGCGACCTCAGGGAGCTACTACGAGCAGTACTTC,CAILATSGSYYEQYF
NA,TRBV28,TRBJ2-1,NA,TGTGCCAGCAGTTTACCAGACAATGAGCAGTTCTTC,CASSLPDNEQFF
NA,TRBV28,TRBJ1-6,NA,TGTGCCAGCAGCCCACCCGCAAGGAGGAATTCACCCCTCCACTTT,CASSPPARRNSPLHF
TRBD2,TRBV30,TRBJ2-1,NA,TGTGCCTGGAGTGGCGGGGGGCCCAATGAGCAGTTCTTC,CAWSGGGPNEQFF
TRBD2,TRBV7-8,TRBJ2-7,once,TGTGCCAGCAGCTTAGGACTAGCGGGAGGGCGCGACGAGCAGTACTTC,CASSLGLAGGRDEQYF
TRBD1,TRBV24-1,TRBJ1-2,NA,TGTGCCACCGAGGACAGGGCTTATGGCTACACCTTC,CATEDRAYGYTF
NA,TRBV7-2,TRBJ2-7,NA,TGTGCCAGCAGCTTGGAAGCGGAGAGCTCCTACGAGCAGTACTTC,CASSLEAESSYEQYF
NA,TRBV6-5,TRBJ1-5,NA,TGTGCCACCTTTCGGGCCGCGAATCAGCCCCAGCATTTT,CATFRAANQPQHF
NA,TRBV29-1,TRBJ2-5,NA,TGCAGCGTTGACCACCAAGAGACCCAGTACTTC,CSVDHQETQYF
TRBD1,TRBV11-2,TRBJ1-4,NA,TGTGCCAGCAGCTTCGGGACAGGAGCTAATGAAAAACTGTTTTTT,CASSFGTGANEKLFF
NA,TRBV6-5,TRBJ1-2,NA,TGTGCCAGCAGTCCCGGGGAGGTGGGCTACACCTTC,CASSPGEVGYTF
TRBD2,TRBV6-5,TRBJ2-7,NA,TGTGCCAGCAGTTACGGCGCCGGGACTAGCAGCTACGAGCAGTACTTC,CASSYGAGTSSYEQYF
NA,TRBV7-2,TRBJ2-5,NA,TGTGCCAGCAGCCCGCTGGGGGGCGCTTCAGAGACCCAGTACTTC,CASSPLGGASETQYF
NA,TRBV19,TRBJ2-7,NA,TGTGCCAGTAGTATAACAGGCAGCTCCTACGAGCAGTACTTC,CASSITGSSYEQYF
TRBD1,TRBV29-1,TRBJ2-7,NA,TGCAGCGGGGGACAGTCCTACGAGCAGTACTTC,CSGGQSYEQYF
NA,TRBV5-1,TRBJ2-1,NA,TGCGCCAGCAGCTCCGGGAGCGCGTCTCGCGAGCAGTTCTTC,CASSSGSASREQFF
TRBD2,TRBV6-4,TRBJ2-3,NA,TGTGCCAGCAGTGTACGGGGGGGCCAAGATACGCAGTATTTT,CASSVRGGQDTQYF
NA,TRBV5-6,TRBJ1-1,NA,TGTGCCAGCAGATATTCCGACAGGCTGAACACTGAAGCTTTCTTT,CASRYSDRLNTEAFF
NA,TRBV6-4,TRBJ1-1,NA,TGTGCCAGCAGACTTACAAACACTGAAGCTTTCTTT,CASRLTNTEAFF
TRBD2,TRBV5-6,TRBJ2-1,NA,TGTGCCAGCAGCTTGGACGGGGGGGGACAGTTCTTC,CASSLDGGGQFF
NA,TRBV28,TRBJ2-7,NA,TGTGCCAGCAGTCAAGACCAAGTGACCTACGAGCAGTACTTC,CASSQDQVTYEQYF
NA,TRBV28,TRBJ2-5,NA,TGTGCCAGCTCGCTAGCGGAGACCCAGTACTTC,CASSLAETQYF
NA,TRBV2,TRBJ2-6,NA,TGTGCCAGCAGGGACTACAGTGCTGGGGCCAACGTCCTGACTTTC,CASRDYSAGANVLTF
TRBD1,TRBV9,TRBJ2-5,NA,TGTGCCAGCAGCGTAGTAGGGGGCCCCGGGGCCCAAGAGACCCAGTACTTC,CASSVVGGPGAQETQYF
NA,TRBV6-5,TRBJ2-7,once,TGTGCCAGCGCCACAGGGTTCGCTGTTTACGAGCAGTACTTC,CASATGFAVYEQYF
NA,TRBV28,TRBJ1-2,NA,TGTGCCAGCAGTTTTCTGGGGTTGGAGGGCTACACCTTC,CASSFLGLEGYTF
TRBD1,TRBV15,TRBJ2-3,NA,TGTGCCACCAGCAGAGATCCCAGGACAGGGGGTTTGGGGACAGATACGCAGTATTTT,CATSRDPRTGGLGTDTQYF
TRBD2,TRBV2,TRBJ2-7,NA,TGTGCCAGCAGTGTAGCTAGCGGGAGTTCCTACGAGCAGTACTTC,CASSVASGSSYEQYF
TRBD2,TRBV4-1,TRBJ2-7,few,TGCGCCAGCAGCCAAGGCCCTAGCGGGGGTTACGAGCAGTACTTC,CASSQGPSGGYEQYF
TRBD1,TRBV4-1,TRBJ2-3,NA,TGCGCCAGCAGCCTAGTAACGGACAGGGTTTCCACAGATACGCAGTATTTT,CASSLVTDRVSTDTQYF
TRBD2,TRBV7-2,TRBJ2-1,NA,TGTGCCAGCAGCTTTCAGCCAGCGGGGGGTTCCTACAATGAGCAGTTCTTC,CASSFQPAGGSYNEQFF
NA,TRBV30,TRBJ1-2,NA,TGTGCCTGCCGCGTGACAGACTATGGCTACACCTTC,CACRVTDYGYTF
NA,TRBV7-8,TRBJ2-7,NA,TGTGCCAGCAGCCCTAGGGGCGAGCAGTACTTC,CASSPRGEQYF
TRBD2,TRBV28,TRBJ2-7,NA,TGTGCCAGCAGTGCCCCTGCCACAGCGGGAGTATACGAGCAGTACTTC,CASSAPATAGVYEQYF
TRBD1,TRBV3-1/TRBV3-2,TRBJ1-2,NA,TGTGCCAGCAGCCAAGCCCCACGGGACAGAAACTATGGCTACACCTTC,CASSQAPRDRNYGYTF
TRBD2,TRBV28,TRBJ2-1,NA,TGTGCCAGCAGCCCCGCGGGGGGCTACAATGAGCAGTTCTTC,CASSPAGGYNEQFF
NA,TRBV5-1,TRBJ2-7,NA,TGCGCCAGCAGTCGGACAGACTCTTACGAGCAGTACTTC,CASSRTDSYEQYF
TRBD1,TRBV27,TRBJ2-7,NA,TGTGCCAGCAGTTTACCTCCGGGACAGGGGGCCTACGAGCAGTACTTC,CASSLPPGQGAYEQYF